This T cell receptor (beta chain) was found in a study of T-cell reconstitution after alpha-beta-depleted transplantation in children. Study observations and caveats: Several hundred expanded graft clones reportedly were the source of alpha-beta T cells about two months after transplant. After one year, T-cell counts and TCRbeta diversity mostly came from new T cells.

V lost 3 bases, J lost 6 bases, and 6 bases stayed unmatched. The CDR3 has 14 amino acids. The germline V gene encodes CDR1 MDHEN and CDR2 SYDVKM. In regard to this clonotype: Its antigen is not identified.

Construction of the TCRbeta library involved unique molecular identifiers. TCRdb used MiXCR to reprocess the PCR reads, holding one entry per CDR3 protein. The data contain some 300,000 distinct CDR3 sequences, 6% to 10% of them singletons. This TCR was sampled from a female patient between 2 and 15 years old who had a stem cell transplant for Fanconi anemia, so the T cells may come from the graft donor. Sequencing was performed on peripheral blood, taken 360 days after TCRalphabeta/CD19-depleted stem cell transplant. This chain connects TRBV28 to TRBJ2-7, with 9 bases aligning to TRBD1. In DNA, the CDR3 is TGTGCCAGCAGTTTCAGCGACAGGGGGATCGAGCAGTACTTC. It encodes CASSFSDRGIEQYF.